The 3 T cell receptor beta chains reported below all come from one sample, sequenced in a study of cytomegalovirus exposure and HLA in healthy donors. This table comes from immunoSEQ multiplex PCR, and its TCRdb copy is limited to in-frame clones, with some not included. The data show about 170,000 clones, with about nine tenths seen just once and under 13% held by the top ten. Sequenced: PBMCs. Receptors were obtained from a woman under 30 in good health and CMV-seropositive.

This rearrangement joins TRBV29-1 to TRBJ2-7; the D is unclear. Germline values: CDR1 SQVTM, CDR2 ANQGSEA. This CDR3 contains 13 residues. V was clipped by 0 bases and J by 3 bases, with 9 bases between them. CDR3 region: CSVEDTTSYEQYF. The CDR3, as DNA: TGCAGCGTTGAAGATACTACCAGCTACGAGCAGTACTTC.

V is TRBV19 and J is TRBJ2-5; TRBD2 might be the D (6 bases). Germline V CDR1 and CDR2: LNHDA, SQIVND (reference sequence). V lost 6 bases, J lost 4 bases, and 12 bases lay in between. This CDR3 contains 13 residues. The CDR3, as DNA: TGTGCCAGTAGCCGGGAGAATCGAGAGACCCAGTACTTC. Translation gives CASSRENRETQYF. Supplemented by reference TRBV19 and TRBJ2-5, the full variable domain reads DGGITQSPKYLFRKEGQNVTLSCEQNLNHDAMYWYRQDPGQGLRLIYYSQIVNDFQKGDIAEGYSVSREKKESFPLTVTSAQKNPTAFYLCASSRENRETQYFGPGTRLLVL.

The chain couples TRBV7-8 to TRBJ2-7; D may be TRBD2 (5 bases). This CDR3 spans 15 amino acids. V lost 5 bases, J lost 3 bases, and 17 bases lay in between. Germline values: CDR1 SGHVS, CDR2 FQNEAQ. The CDR3 region has the DNA TGTGCCAGCAGCCCTCCGCGGACTCTTGACTACGAGCAGTACTTC. Its protein product is CASSPPRTLDYEQYF.